This T cell receptor beta chain comes out of a study of T cell changes during pregnancy in multiple sclerosis. TCRdb keeps only in-frame clones here, not all; method: immunoSEQ multiplex PCR. The sample contains fewer than 50,000 clones, around 94% of which appear only once. Sequencing used CD4+ T cells from peripheral blood mononuclear cells, obtained in the second trimester of pregnancy. The TCR originated in a female donor in good health, enrolled as a control in a pregnancy study.

In nucleotides, the CDR3 is TGTGCCAGCAGCCTGGGGACATCCTCGAACACTGAAGCTTTCTTT. It codes for CASSLGTSSNTEAFF. The genes are TRBV5-8 and TRBJ1-1, with a possible D match to TRBD1 (6 bases). The germline V and J ends were trimmed by 4 bases and 1 base, with 14 bases remaining between them. The CDR3 is made up of 15 amino acids. Germline V gene lookup returns CDR1 SGHTS and CDR2 YDEGEE.